A single sample gave rise to the 18 T cell receptor beta chains below, sequenced in a study of T cell repertoires in cytomegalovirus infection. TCRdb redid the calling of the reads with MiXCR, one entry per CDR3 protein. Of approximately 910,000 distinct CDR3 sequences in the sample, around 32% are singletons; the top ten hold roughly an eighth. Their target antigens are unknown. The sequencing here drew on cultured CD8+ T cells from PBMCs, taken from culture after CMV antigen stimulation. Source of these receptors: a human donor in good health (CMV status not recorded). Some clones in this sample may be carry-over from other donors' samples.

The chain employs TRBV24-1 and TRBJ2-1, with D hard to call. CDR3 length: 15 amino acids. Looked up from germline, CDR1 is KGHDR and CDR2 is SFDVKD. V dropped 4 bases and J dropped 4 bases, with 13 bases sitting between them. The CDR3: CATSDPQENYNEQFF. The CDR3 DNA reads as TGTGCCACCAGTGACCCGCAGGAGAATTACAATGAGCAGTTCTTC.

The chain recombines TRBV10-3 with TRBJ1-6; weak D call: TRBD1 (6 bases). CDR3 size: 14 residues. From germline, CDR1 is ENHRY and CDR2 SYGVKD. Trimming removed 11 bases from V and 5 bases from J, with 16 bases in between. CDR3: CAVSPGHHNSPLHF. In nucleotides, the CDR3 is TGTGCCGTATCGCCGGGACACCATAATTCACCCCTCCACTTT.

The rearrangement joins TRBV7-9 to TRBJ2-1; D is perhaps TRBD2 (6 bases). V shed 5 bases and J shed 9 bases, with 14 bases lying between them. The CDR3 contains 13 residues. The germline V gene encodes CDR1 SEHNR and CDR2 FQNEAQ (reference sequence). The CDR3 loop reads CASSPQGLIEQFF. The CDR3 bases are TGTGCCAGCAGCCCTCAGGGACTCATTGAGCAGTTCTTC. The variable domain in full, completed from reference TRBV7-9 and TRBJ2-1, reads DTGVSQNPRHKITKRGQNVTFRCDPISEHNRLYWYRQTLGQGPEFLTYFQNEAQLEKSRLLSDRFSAERPKGSFSTLEIQRTEQGDSAMYLCASSPQGLIEQFFGPGTRLTVL.

This rearrangement joins TRBV6-1 to TRBJ2-7, with D possibly matching TRBD2 (6 bases). Germline CDR1 MNHNS, CDR2 SASEGT. The CDR3 is made up of 16 amino acids. Deletions cut 6 bases from V and 7 bases from J, with 25 bases between. CDR3 loop: CASSLASWKGGGEQYV. The CDR3 DNA sequence: TGTGCCAGCAGCTTAGCTTCGTGGAAGGGTGGAGGGGAGCAGTACGTC.

The chain links TRBV19 to TRBJ1-2; D may be TRBD1 (5 bases). Germline CDR1 LNHDA, CDR2 SQIVND (reference sequence). The V end lost 5 bases, the J end lost 4 bases, and 17 bases lay between the germline ends. The CDR3 is 15 amino acids. CDR3 coding DNA: TGTGCCAGTAGTCCGGGACGGCCCGGCGGCTATGGCTACACCTTC. As protein: CASSPGRPGGYGYTF.

V usage is TRBV6-5 and J usage is TRBJ2-7; D possibly corresponds to TRBD1 (6 bases). CDR1 and CDR2 (germline): MNHEY, SVGAGI. V lost 5 bases to trimming and J lost 2 bases, with 13 bases between them. The CDR3 has 14 amino acids. DNA for the CDR3: TGTGCCAGCAGTCAAGACAGGACACCCTACGAGCAGTACTTC. This sequence encodes CASSQDRTPYEQYF.

This clonotype was detected only once. A read error is likely here: a far larger clone is one base away. V is TRBV7-2 and J is TRBJ1-1; D gene unclear. This CDR3 region has 13 residues. CDR1 SGHTA and CDR2 FQGNSA come from the germline V gene. Here the CDR3 DNA reads TGTGCCAGCAGCTTATTGGTGAACACTAAAGCTTTCTTT. It encodes CASSLLVNTKAFF.

This sequence joins TRBV9 and TRBJ2-5, with D perhaps being TRBD1 or TRBD2 (6 bases each). The CDR3 has 14 residues. Germline lookup yields CDR1 SGDLS and CDR2 YYNGEE. The V end lost 4 bases, the J end lost 5 bases, and 15 bases lay between the germline ends. This CDR3 is CASSQGGGEETQYF. In DNA, the CDR3 is TGTGCCAGCAGCCAAGGAGGGGGAGAGGAGACCCAGTACTTC.

The J gene is TRBJ2-1, the V gene TRBV9; 11 bases are shared with TRBD2. The CDR3 consists of 15 residues. The junction had 5 bases not matched to a gene; V was cut back by 2 bases and J by 7 bases. Germline CDR1 is SGDLS and CDR2 is YYNGEE. The CDR3 is CASSVSGGAGNEQFF. In DNA, the CDR3 is TGTGCCAGCAGCGTTAGCGGGGGGGCGGGAAATGAGCAGTTCTTC.

This clonotype was seen more than once but under ten times. The chain combines TRBV27 with TRBJ2-3; 10 bases map to TRBD2. There are 20 residues in the CDR3. Germline CDR1 is MNHEY and CDR2 is SMNVEV (reference sequence). After removal of 0 bases from V and 2 bases from J, the junction contained 14 bases not matched to a gene. The CDR3 region has the DNA TGTGCCAGCAGTTTATCGGTGGGGACTAGCGTTCCTGAGGCCACAGATACGCAGTATTTT. Translated: CASSLSVGTSVPEATDTQYF.

The rearrangement uses TRBV11-2 and TRBJ1-1, with TRBD1 matching over 7 bases. V shed 3 bases, J shed 3 bases, and the junction held 7 bases outside the gene matches. Germline CDR1 and CDR2: SGHAT and FQNNGV. This CDR3 comprises 15 residues. CDR3 residues: CASSFRQGIDTEAFF. The CDR3 DNA reads as TGTGCCAGCAGCTTCCGACAGGGAATTGACACTGAAGCTTTCTTT.

Ten or more counts support this clonotype. The V call is TRBV7-9, the J call TRBJ1-2; TRBD1 agrees at 7 bases. This CDR3 contains 14 residues. Looked up from germline, CDR1 is SEHNR and CDR2 is FQNEAQ (reference sequence). The ends lost 0 bases at V and 4 bases at J; junction bases unmatched: 2. CDR3 sequence reads: CASSLAGDSYGYTF. The CDR3, as DNA: TGTGCCAGCAGCTTAGCAGGGGACAGCTATGGCTACACCTTC. Full variable domain (rest looked up from reference TRBV7-9 and TRBJ1-2): DTGVSQNPRHKITKRGQNVTFRCDPISEHNRLYWYRQTLGQGPEFLTYFQNEAQLEKSRLLSDRFSAERPKGSFSTLEIQRTEQGDSAMYLCASSLAGDSYGYTFGSGTRLTVV.

This chain links TRBV6-8 with TRBJ2-1, with D unresolved. This CDR3 contains 14 residues. Trimming removed 0 bases from V and 7 bases from J, with 10 bases in between. Germline loops: CDR1 MNHGY, CDR2 SAAAGT. CDR3 loop: CASSYSQERNEQFF. The CDR3 bases are TGTGCCAGCAGTTACTCGCAGGAGAGAAATGAGCAGTTCTTC.

The chain carries TRBV14 and TRBJ2-3; 8 bases line up with TRBD2. This CDR3 comprises 17 residues. V shed 0 bases, J shed 0 bases, and the junction held 5 bases outside the gene matches. The V gene's germline CDR1 is SGHDN and CDR2 FVKESK. The CDR3, as DNA: TGTGCCAGCAGCCAAGATCGGGAGGGGACTAGCACAGATACGCAGTATTTT. It specifies CASSQDREGTSTDTQYF.

This rearrangement joins TRBV27 to TRBJ2-1, with 7 bases fitting TRBD1. V shed 7 bases and J 16 bases; nucleotides not matched to a gene: 10. The germline V gene has CDR1 MNHEY and CDR2 SMNVEV (reference sequence). The CDR3 has 11 residues. CDR3 sequence reads: CASKSIGGVFF. The CDR3 nucleotides are TGTGCCAGCAAATCTATAGGGGGCGTTTTCTTC.

The chain recombines TRBV6-1 with TRBJ1-4; D is perhaps TRBD1 (6 bases). The V gene lost 4 bases and the J gene lost 8 bases, with 20 bases spanning the gap. The CDR3 has 16 residues. Germline CDR1 is MNHNS and CDR2 is SASEGT. The CDR3 bases are TGTGCCAGCAGTGGACTGGACAGCCTCATCGGGGAAAAACTGTTTTTT. Protein sequence: CASSGLDSLIGEKLFF.

The chain employs TRBV10-3 and TRBJ2-7; D is undetermined. CDR3 size: 14 residues. Germline values: CDR1 ENHRY, CDR2 SYGVKD. Trimming removed 3 bases from V and 1 base from J, with 10 bases in between. The CDR3 loop is CAISDSPRSYEQYV. For the CDR3, the DNA is TGTGCCATCAGTGATTCTCCTCGTTCCTACGAGCAGTACGTC.

The chain's CDR3 is CASSQDGTPPNSPLHF. Written as DNA, the CDR3 is TGCGCCAGCAGCCAAGATGGGACCCCGCCTAATTCACCCCTCCACTTT. This chain uses TRBV4-1 with TRBJ1-6; a possible D gene is TRBD1 (5 bases). V dropped 0 bases and J dropped 6 bases, with 12 bases sitting between them. This CDR3 spans 16 amino acids. Germline V lookup: CDR1 MGHRA, CDR2 YSYEKL.